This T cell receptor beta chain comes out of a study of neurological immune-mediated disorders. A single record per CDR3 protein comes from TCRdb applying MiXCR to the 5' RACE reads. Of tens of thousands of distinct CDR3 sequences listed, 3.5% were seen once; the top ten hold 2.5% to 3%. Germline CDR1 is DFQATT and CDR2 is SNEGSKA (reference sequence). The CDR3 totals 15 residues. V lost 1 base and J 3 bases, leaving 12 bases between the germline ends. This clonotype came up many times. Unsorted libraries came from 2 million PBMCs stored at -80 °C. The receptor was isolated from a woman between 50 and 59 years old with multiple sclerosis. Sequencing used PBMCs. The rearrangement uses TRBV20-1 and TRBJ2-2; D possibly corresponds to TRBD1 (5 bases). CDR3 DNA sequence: TGCAGTGCTAGAGCGTTAGGGGCTGACACCGGGGAGCTGTTTTTT. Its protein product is CSARALGADTGELFF.